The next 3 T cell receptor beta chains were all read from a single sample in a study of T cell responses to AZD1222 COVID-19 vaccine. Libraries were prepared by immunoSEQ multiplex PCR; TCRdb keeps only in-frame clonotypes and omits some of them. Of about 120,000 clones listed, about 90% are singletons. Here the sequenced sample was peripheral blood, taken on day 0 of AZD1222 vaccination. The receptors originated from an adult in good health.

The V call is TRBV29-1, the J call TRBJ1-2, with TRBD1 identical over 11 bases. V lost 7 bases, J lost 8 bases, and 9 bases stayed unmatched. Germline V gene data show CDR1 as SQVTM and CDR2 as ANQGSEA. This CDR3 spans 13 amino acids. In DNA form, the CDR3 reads TGCAGCGCCTCGGGACAGGGGGTACGAGGCTACACCTTC. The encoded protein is CSASGQGVRGYTF.

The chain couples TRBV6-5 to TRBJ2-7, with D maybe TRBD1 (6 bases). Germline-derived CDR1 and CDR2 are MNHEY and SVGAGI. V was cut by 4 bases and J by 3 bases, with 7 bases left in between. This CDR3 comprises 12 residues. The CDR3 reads CASSSDSYEQYF. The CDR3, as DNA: TGTGCCAGCAGTTCGGACAGCTACGAGCAGTACTTC.

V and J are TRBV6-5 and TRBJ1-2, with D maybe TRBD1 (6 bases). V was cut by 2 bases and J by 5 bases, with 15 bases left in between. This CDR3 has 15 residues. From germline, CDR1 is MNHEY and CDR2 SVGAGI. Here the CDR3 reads CASSYQRTEPYGYTF. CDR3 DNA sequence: TGTGCCAGCAGTTACCAGCGGACAGAACCTTATGGCTACACCTTC.